This T cell receptor beta chain was identified during a study of shared clonotypes between healthy human individuals. Findings and limits, study-wide: A small donor pool kept down the genetic and exposure-history diversity that was represented. Clonotypes shared by all four donors outscored non-shared clonotypes in generation probability.

Remarks on this clone: Its antigen is not known.

The CDR3 extends over 13 amino acids. Trimming took 4 bases from V and 9 from J; bases not matched to a gene: 8. Germline V gene data show CDR1 as SGHTA and CDR2 as FQGNSA. At the deep level, the assay was run. The method was immunoSEQ multiplex PCR; TCRdb's version includes in-frame clones alone and lacks a portion of them. The sample holds 1,100,000 or so clones, around three quarters seen once. The chain links TRBV7-2 to TRBJ1-2; 7 positions match TRBD1. The sequenced material came from memory CD4+ T cells from PBMCs. Regarding subset: CD45RA-negative fraction. The TCR originated in a man aged 18-30 years in good health. Some clones in this sample may be carry-over from other donors' samples. The chain's CDR3 is CASSSRQGRRYTF. DNA of the CDR3: TGTGCCAGCAGCTCCCGACAGGGTCGGCGCTACACCTTC.